The 19 T cell receptor beta chains reported below all come from one sample, sequenced in a study of T cell responses to AZD1222 COVID-19 vaccine. Assay used: immunoSEQ multiplex PCR; TCRdb lists only in-frame clones, some missing. The data contain more than 110,000 clones, approximately 90% of them singletons. The starting material was peripheral blood, obtained on day 0 of AZD1222 vaccination. The receptors were sampled from an adult in good health.

The chain combines TRBV6-4 with TRBJ2-3, with 14 nucleotides matching TRBD2. The germline V gene encodes CDR1 MRHNA and CDR2 SNTAGT. J was trimmed by 1 base and V by 5 bases; bases with no gene match: 2. The CDR3 contains 16 residues. CDR3 sequence reads: CASSPGLAGGTDTQYF. The CDR3 nucleotides read TGTGCCAGCAGTCCGGGACTAGCGGGGGGCACAGATACGCAGTATTTT.

By sample fraction, this clone is medium-sized. The chain has TRBV11-2 and TRBJ2-7; D is unresolved. Trimming removed 1 base from V and 7 bases from J, with 8 bases in between. The length of the CDR3 is 12 residues. CDR1 and CDR2 (germline): SGHAT, FQNNGV. CDR3 coding DNA: TGTGCCAGCAGCTTAGGGGTGTGGGAGCAGTACTTC. Its protein is CASSLGVWEQYF.

The chain recombines TRBV6-5 with TRBJ2-7; D might be TRBD1 or TRBD2, each matching 5 bases. Germline-derived CDR1 and CDR2 are MNHEY and SVGAGI. This CDR3 has 12 amino acids. Trimming removed 6 bases at V and 5 bases at J, with 11 bases between. DNA of the CDR3: TGTGCCAGCAGCGGACATAGCGACGAGCAGTACTTC. It yields the protein CASSGHSDEQYF.

This chain links TRBV11-2 with TRBJ2-1, with TRBD2 identical over 8 bases. Germline-derived CDR1 and CDR2 are SGHAT and FQNNGV. The V and J ends lost 5 bases and 8 bases, in that order; junction bases with no gene match: 14. This CDR3 contains 16 residues. CDR3 sequence (DNA): TGTGCCAGCAGCACCTATTCAGTAGCGGGAACGGATGAGCAGTTCTTC. This sequence encodes CASSTYSVAGTDEQFF.

The chain uses TRBV5-4 and TRBJ2-2, with D perhaps TRBD2 (6 bases). Germline lookup yields CDR1 SGHNT and CDR2 YYREEE (reference sequence). Trimming removed 2 bases from V and 3 bases from J, with 11 bases in between. The length of the CDR3 is 15 residues. CDR3 in DNA: TGTGCCAGCAGCTTTCTGGGGGAGGACACCGGGGAGCTGTTTTTT. Translated: CASSFLGEDTGELFF.

The chain is built from TRBV28 and TRBJ2-2; TRBD1 agrees at 9 bases. The V segment lost 6 bases and the J segment 6 bases; nucleotides outside the gene matches: 8. Germline CDR1 is MDHEN and CDR2 is SYDVKM. The CDR3 loop spans 15 amino acids. In DNA form, the CDR3 reads TGTGCCAGCAGCCAATCCGGGACAGGGTCCGGGGAGCTGTTTTTT. Its protein is CASSQSGTGSGELFF.

The chain uses TRBV19 and TRBJ1-5; D call uncertain. Trimming removed 7 bases from V and 6 bases from J, with 19 bases in between. This CDR3 has 15 residues. CDR1 and CDR2 from the germline V gene are LNHDA and SQIVND (reference sequence). The chain's CDR3 is CASKPGRGSPQPQHF. As DNA, the CDR3 is TGTGCCAGTAAACCAGGTAGAGGGAGCCCTCAGCCCCAGCATTTT.

This chain connects TRBV12-3 or TRBV12-4 to TRBJ2-7, with D uncertain. This CDR3 is 13 amino acids long. V shed 6 bases and J shed 3 bases, with 12 bases lying between them. The CDR3 region is CASRSGWYYEQYF. For the CDR3, the DNA is TGTGCCAGCAGATCTGGGTGGTACTACGAGCAGTACTTC.

The rearrangement links TRBV4-1 to TRBJ1-1; D possibly corresponds to TRBD1 (6 bases). The V and J ends lost 2 bases and 11 bases respectively, with 18 bases between them. The CDR3 contains 14 residues. The germline V gene has CDR1 MGHRA and CDR2 YSYEKL. CDR3 nucleotide sequence: TGCGCCAGCAGCCAACACCAGGGGAAACCGGAGGCTTTCTTT. Translating gives CASSQHQGKPEAFF.

The V gene is TRBV12-3 or TRBV12-4, the J gene TRBJ2-7, with D uncertain. V lost 5 bases, J lost 10 bases, and 12 bases lay in between. CDR3 length: 11 amino acids. DNA for the CDR3: TGTGCCAGCAGTCCAGCTTCCGAACAGTACTTC. Residues: CASSPASEQYF.

The rearrangement uses TRBV5-1 and TRBJ2-2, with D perhaps matching TRBD2 (6 bases). Between the trimmed V and J ends, which lost 0 bases and 4 bases, there was a span of 7 bases. The CDR3 runs 14 residues. The germline V gene encodes CDR1 SGHRS and CDR2 YFSETQ. CDR3 sequence reads: CASSLVGGTGELFF. In nucleotides, the CDR3 is TGCGCCAGCAGCTTGGTGGGGGGCACCGGGGAGCTGTTTTTT.

The DNA for the CDR3 is TGCGCCAGCAGCCAAGGTCTTGGGCGGGGAGGAGAAAAACTGTTTTTT. Its translation: CASSQGLGRGGEKLFF. The genes are TRBV4-1 and TRBJ1-4; D remains ambiguous. In germline, CDR1 is MGHRA, CDR2 YSYEKL. This CDR3 spans 16 amino acids. Trimming removed 1 base from V and 8 bases from J, with 17 bases in between.

The chain couples TRBV5-4 to TRBJ1-1, with 10 bases aligning to TRBD1. V lost 3 bases to trimming and J lost 1 base; unmatched junction nucleotides: 6. Germline V lookup: CDR1 SGHNT, CDR2 YYREEE (reference sequence). The length of the CDR3 is 16 residues. CDR3 sequence (DNA): TGTGCCAGCAGCTCACGACAGGGGGCGCGGAACACTGAAGCTTTCTTT. It yields the protein CASSSRQGARNTEAFF.

The rearrangement uses TRBV30 and TRBJ1-5, with D maybe TRBD1 (5 bases). Germline assignment: CDR1 GTSNPN and CDR2 SVGIG (reference sequence). The CDR3 has 16 residues. Between the trimmed V and J ends, which lost 4 bases and 2 bases, there was a span of 18 bases. CDR3 bases: TGTGCCTGGACGGACAACCTTTGGGGGGGCAATCAGCCCCAGCATTTT. Its translation: CAWTDNLWGGNQPQHF.

The rearrangement links TRBV4-2 to TRBJ2-7, with 9 nucleotides matching TRBD2. V dropped 4 bases and J dropped 0; count of bases not matched to a gene: 10. CDR1 LGHNA and CDR2 YNFKEQ come from the germline V gene. This CDR3 has 17 residues. CDR3 DNA: TGTGCCAGCAGCCGGCTCAATAGCGGGGGAAGCTCCTACGAGCAGTACTTC. As protein: CASSRLNSGGSSYEQYF.

The genes are TRBV5-4 and TRBJ2-3, with TRBD2 matching 8 bases. In germline, CDR1 is SGHNT, CDR2 YYREEE (reference sequence). With 2 bases clipped from V and 1 base from J, the junction kept 0 bases outside the gene matches. CDR3 length equals 14 residues. CDR3 coding DNA: TGTGCCAGCAGCTTCGGGGGGGGCACAGATACGCAGTATTTT. This sequence encodes CASSFGGGTDTQYF.

V gene TRBV5-1 combines with J gene TRBJ2-5; D is unclear. The CDR3 is 15 residues long. V lost 0 bases and J lost 5, with 14 bases in between. Per the germline V gene, CDR1 is SGHRS and CDR2 is YFSETQ. CDR3 nucleotide sequence: TGCGCCAGCAGCTTGGAACAGACTCCGCGGGAGACCCAGTACTTC. It yields the protein CASSLEQTPRETQYF.

This chain joins TRBV27 and TRBJ1-4; TRBD1 agrees at 9 bases. The V segment lost 0 bases and the J segment 4 bases; nucleotides outside the gene matches: 3. The germline gives CDR1 MNHEY, CDR2 SMNVEV (reference sequence). The CDR3 is 16 residues long. CDR3 loop: CASSLSTGGYNEKLFF. Written as DNA, the CDR3 is TGTGCCAGCAGTTTATCGACAGGGGGTTATAATGAAAAACTGTTTTTT.

V and J are TRBV13 and TRBJ2-1, with D tentatively TRBD1 (5 bases). V was trimmed by 1 base and J by 12 bases, leaving 22 bases between them. CDR3 length: 16 residues. Germline loops: CDR1 PRHDT, CDR2 FYEKMQ (reference sequence). The CDR3 region is CASSLEGGAGKLRQFF. The CDR3 DNA sequence: TGTGCCAGCAGCTTAGAGGGTGGGGCAGGGAAGCTCCGGCAGTTCTTC.